Listed below are T cell receptor beta chains from one sample, sequenced in a study of T cells in Graves' hyperthyroidism and ophthalmopathy. From the multiplex PCR reads, TCRdb called clonotypes with MiXCR, one entry per CDR3 protein. The sample holds 450,000 to 700,000 distinct CDR3 sequences, around 46% seen once. Material: peripheral blood or thyroid tissue (not recorded which). The source is a woman in her late teens or twenties with Graves' hyperthyroidism. CDR3s include the opening cysteine and the closing phenylalanine or tryptophan. The D gene is left open where the match is weak. The size entry is marked missing in some rows and otherwise reads once, few, many or a size class.

CDR3,DNA,V,J,D,size
CSARVPGVNSPLHF,TGCAGTGCTAGAGTCCCAGGGGTAAATTCACCCCTCCACTTT,TRBV20-1,TRBJ1-6,.,many
CASRLLERTVLGYTF,TGTGCCAGCAGGTTATTGGAAAGGACAGTCTTAGGCTACACCTTC,TRBV2,TRBJ1-2,.,few
CASSYDINYGYTF,TGTGCCAGCAGTTACGACATTAACTATGGCTACACCTTC,TRBV6-5,TRBJ1-2,.,many
CASSLDSGIQETQYF,TGTGCCAGCAGCTTAGATAGCGGGATTCAAGAGACCCAGTACTTC,TRBV11-2,TRBJ2-5,TRBD2,few
CASSYGAANEKLFF,TGTGCCAGCAGTTACGGGGCGGCTAATGAAAAACTGTTTTTT,TRBV6-2/TRBV6-3,TRBJ1-4,.,.
CSVAKPGTMNTEAFF,TGCAGCGTCGCAAAACCGGGGACGATGAACACTGAAGCTTTCTTT,TRBV29-1,TRBJ1-1,.,many
CASSLAGAISGNTIYF,TGTGCCAGCAGCTTAGCGGGGGCAATCTCTGGAAACACCATATATTTT,TRBV7-9,TRBJ1-3,.,.
CSARQSAQPQHF,TGCAGCGCTAGACAGAGTGCTCAGCCCCAGCATTTT,TRBV29-1,TRBJ1-5,.,.
CAISARPLAGGSSEQYF,TGTGCCATCAGTGCTAGACCCTTAGCGGGAGGGTCCTCCGAGCAGTACTTC,TRBV10-3,TRBJ2-7,TRBD2,.
CASSHSGATGRKNTEAFF,TGCGCCAGCAGCCACTCCGGGGCGACAGGCCGTAAAAACACTGAAGCTTTCTTT,TRBV4-1,TRBJ1-1,.,once
CASSLLAGDANTGELFF,TGCGCCAGCAGCTTACTAGCGGGGGACGCGAACACCGGGGAGCTGTTTTTT,TRBV5-1,TRBJ2-2,TRBD2,.
CASSPETVFNTGELFF,TGTGCCAGCAGCCCAGAGACAGTATTCAACACCGGGGAGCTGTTTTTT,TRBV11-2,TRBJ2-2,.,many
CSASSNGQGSYEQYF,TGCAGTGCCAGCAGCAATGGACAGGGAAGCTACGAGCAGTACTTC,TRBV20-1,TRBJ2-7,TRBD1,.
CASRAARLDNEQFF,TGTGCCAGCAGGGCGGCGAGGCTGGACAATGAGCAGTTCTTC,TRBV2,TRBJ2-1,.,.
CASGTSGRNEQFF,TGCGCCAGTGGGACTAGCGGGAGGAACGAGCAGTTCTTC,TRBV5-1,TRBJ2-1,TRBD2,.
CASSLSQVDEAFF,TGTGCCAGCAGCTTATCACAGGTGGATGAAGCTTTCTTT,TRBV13,TRBJ1-1,.,many
CSAWSNQGSNYGYTF,TGCAGCGCCTGGAGTAACCAGGGGTCTAACTATGGCTACACCTTC,TRBV29-1,TRBJ1-2,.,.
CAISPTSGSWETQYF,TGTGCCATCAGTCCGACTAGCGGGAGCTGGGAGACCCAGTACTTC,TRBV10-3,TRBJ2-5,TRBD2,once
CASSATGGDSTDTQYF,TGTGCCAGCAGCGCCACGGGGGGCGATAGCACAGATACGCAGTATTTT,TRBV7-9,TRBJ2-3,.,.
CSYSGRDYEQYF,TGCAGCTATAGCGGGAGGGACTACGAGCAGTACTTC,TRBV29-1,TRBJ2-7,TRBD2,many
CSARDGTELYSNQPQHF,TGCAGTGCTAGAGATGGGACAGAGCTCTATAGCAATCAGCCCCAGCATTTT,TRBV20-1,TRBJ1-5,TRBD1,.
CASSLALLSWTEAFF,TGTGCCAGCAGCTTAGCCCTCCTTTCCTGGACTGAAGCTTTCTTT,TRBV11-2,TRBJ1-1,.,many
CASSIGDPAADTQYF,TGTGCCAGCAGCATAGGGGACCCGGCGGCAGATACGCAGTATTTT,TRBV9,TRBJ2-3,.,few
CASSPRDSLGDRGYTF,TGCGCCAGCAGCCCCCGGGACAGCCTTGGAGACCGTGGCTACACCTTC,TRBV5-1,TRBJ1-2,TRBD1,many
CASSLSGGTPESGANVLTF,TGTGCCAGCAGCTTAAGCGGGGGAACTCCCGAATCTGGGGCCAACGTCCTGACTTTC,TRBV7-2,TRBJ2-6,TRBD2,.
CASSQVRLARRYEQYF,TGTGCCAGCAGCCAAGTCCGACTAGCGAGACGTTACGAGCAGTACTTC,TRBV3-1,TRBJ2-7,TRBD2,many
CASGTNEQYF,TGTGCCAGCGGAACCAACGAGCAGTACTTC,TRBV6-2/TRBV6-3,TRBJ2-7,.,many
CASRGRGPETQHF,TGTGCCAGCAGGGGCAGGGGGCCAGAGACCCAGCATTTT,TRBV12-3/TRBV12-4,TRBJ1-5,TRBD1,.
CAWSEAVGSPLHF,TGTGCCTGGAGTGAGGCAGTTGGATCACCCCTCCACTTT,TRBV30,TRBJ1-6,.,.
CTSSLTESYEQYF,TGTACTAGCAGCTTAACTGAATCCTACGAGCAGTACTTC,TRBV7-7,TRBJ2-7,.,.
CASVDQNLSEAFF,TGTGCCAGCGTTGATCAGAACCTTTCTGAAGCTTTCTTT,TRBV12-3/TRBV12-4,TRBJ1-1,.,many
CASRPPGTSGRSDTGELFF,TGTGCCAGCAGGCCTCCCGGGACTAGCGGGAGATCGGACACCGGGGAGCTGTTTTTT,TRBV7-6,TRBJ2-2,TRBD2,many
CASSPGTGPWGGYTF,TGTGCCAGCAGCCCAGGGACAGGGCCCTGGGGGGGCTACACCTTC,TRBV7-9,TRBJ1-2,TRBD1,.
CASSQPTGANVLTF,TGTGCCAGCAGTCAGCCGACAGGGGCCAACGTCCTGACTTTC,TRBV12-3/TRBV12-4,TRBJ2-6,.,.
CASSQTAGQQETQYF,TGTGCCAGCAGCCAAACCGCGGGACAGCAAGAGACCCAGTACTTC,TRBV4-2,TRBJ2-5,.,many
CASLGLAGVTGELFF,TGTGCCAGCCTAGGACTAGCGGGAGTCACCGGGGAGCTGTTTTTT,TRBV7-2,TRBJ2-2,TRBD2,.
CATSRAGGPDETQYF,TGTGCCACCAGCAGAGCGGGAGGGCCGGATGAGACCCAGTACTTC,TRBV15,TRBJ2-5,TRBD2,many
CAISDGTWCYTIYF,TGTGCCATCAGTGACGGGACCTGGTGTTACACCATATATTTT,TRBV10-3,TRBJ1-3,.,.
CASSLDRVGRGYTF,TGCGCCAGCAGCCTCGACAGGGTAGGGAGGGGCTACACCTTC,TRBV5-1,TRBJ1-2,TRBD1,many
CSARTGGANVLTF,TGCAGTGCGAGAACAGGGGGGGCCAACGTCCTGACTTTC,TRBV20-1,TRBJ2-6,.,.
CASSLTSGALRELFF,TGTGCCAGCAGCCTCACTAGCGGGGCGTTAAGGGAGCTGTTTTTT,TRBV7-3,TRBJ2-2,TRBD2,.
CASSLWGSQETQHF,TGTGCCAGCAGTTTGTGGGGTAGCCAGGAGACCCAGCATTTT,TRBV12-3/TRBV12-4,TRBJ1-5,.,.
CSVTGTGDNSPLHF,TGCAGCGTCACCGGGACAGGGGATAATTCACCCCTCCACTTT,TRBV29-1,TRBJ1-6,TRBD1,.
CASSLWEDHGYTF,TGTGCCAGCAGCTTATGGGAGGATCATGGCTACACCTTC,TRBV7-9,TRBJ1-2,.,many
CASSYSQGNTEAFF,TGTGCCAGCAGTTACTCCCAGGGGAACACTGAAGCTTTCTTT,TRBV6-6,TRBJ1-1,.,many
CASSKPGLVYGYTF,TGTGCCAGCTCTAAACCGGGGCTCGTCTATGGCTACACCTTC,TRBV2,TRBJ1-2,.,.
CSARDGGQRVYEQYF,TGCAGTGCTAGAGATGGAGGCCAACGGGTCTACGAGCAGTACTTC,TRBV20-1,TRBJ2-7,.,few
CAGRPGRSYEQYF,TGTGCCGGCCGCCCCGGGCGATCCTACGAGCAGTACTTC,TRBV6-5,TRBJ2-7,.,.
CSVEGTVGELFF,TGCAGCGTGGAGGGGACAGTAGGGGAGCTGTTTTTT,TRBV29-1,TRBJ2-2,.,few
CASRGLITSGRAGTSYEQYF,TGTGCCAGCCGGGGACTGATTACTAGCGGGAGGGCCGGGACCTCCTACGAGCAGTACTTC,TRBV19,TRBJ2-7,TRBD2,many
CASGLVGRDYEQYF,TGTGCTAGTGGTTTGGTCGGACGGGACTACGAGCAGTACTTC,TRBV12-5,TRBJ2-7,.,few
CASSQEGRYYEQYF,TGTGCCAGCAGCCAAGAGGGTAGATACTACGAGCAGTACTTC,TRBV3-1,TRBJ2-7,.,few
CAISTQGQGSSPLHF,TGTGCCATCAGTACCCAGGGACAGGGGAGCTCACCCCTCCACTTT,TRBV10-3,TRBJ1-6,TRBD1,.
CSAPGTASNQPQHF,TGCAGTGCTCCCGGGACAGCTAGCAATCAGCCCCAGCATTTT,TRBV20-1,TRBJ1-5,TRBD1,many
CASRLGQGAAEAFF,TGCGCCAGCAGACTGGGACAAGGAGCAGCTGAAGCTTTCTTT,TRBV10-2,TRBJ1-1,.,many
CSAVSGTGGTEAFF,TGCAGTGCTGTATCCGGGACAGGGGGAACTGAAGCTTTCTTT,TRBV20-1,TRBJ1-1,TRBD1,.